The TCR beta chain described here comes from a study of vaccination and CD4 T cells after COVID-19. Study context: Four females and six males made up the convalescents, two of whom were Hispanic. Diagnosis preceded the drawing of post-COVID samples by a median 101 days (range 35 to 161).

On this clonotype: Its antigen is undetermined.

The CDR3 contains 15 residues. Trimming stripped 7 bases from V and 4 bases from J, with 18 bases between. CDR1 is WNHNN and CDR2 is SYGVQD in the germline V gene (reference sequence). CD4+ T cells that had been cultured provided DNA sequenced with the Oncomine TCR Beta short-read assay. MiXCR was run by TCRdb on the PCR reads, yielding one entry per CDR3 protein. The sample consists of over 15,000 distinct CDR3 sequences, about 73% of them appearing once. Treatment reported: roughly ten-day PBMC culture with coronavirus spike peptide pools or control peptides (ViraFEST assay). The chain has TRBV10-1 and TRBJ2-3; D tentatively fits TRBD1 or TRBD2 (6 bases each). Sequencing used CD4+ T cells from blood, cultured in vitro. The clonotype comes from a human donor who had recovered from COVID-19. The CDR3 spells CASIETGGGADTQYF. DNA of the CDR3: TGCGCCAGCATCGAGACCGGGGGCGGGGCAGATACGCAGTATTTT.